This TCR beta chain was recorded in a study of blood T cell repertoires in COVID-19. Whole-study context: Researchers got acute and convalescent COVID-19 samples from the United States, Italy and Spain.

Cohort 3 donors counted as recovered after two negative PCRs, clearance, or resolved symptoms. Trimming stripped 5 bases from V and 7 bases from J, with 11 bases between. The CDR3 is made up of 13 amino acids. Germline CDR1 reads SEHNR; CDR2 reads FQNEAQ (reference sequence). Original data processing: Nucleated cell number was recorded as an estimate derived from reference gene primer amplification. Only in-frame clones appear in the TCRdb table, and some are missing; sequencing was by immunoSEQ multiplex PCR. D and trimming come from the DNA, and the V and J calls and clone size come from that table. Among hundreds of thousands of clones listed, around 89% were seen once.

The chain couples TRBV7-9 to TRBJ2-2, with D possibly being TRBD1 (6 bases). Sequences were obtained from PBMCs or T cells enriched from blood (not recorded which). This TCR came from a man between 25 and 39 years old who had recovered from COVID-19. The CDR3 region has the DNA TGTGCCAGCAGCCCTCAGGGGTTCGGGGAGCTGTTTTTT. Encoded protein: CASSPQGFGELFF.